The 21 T cell receptor beta chains in this list originate from one sample, sequenced in a study of CD8+CD57+ T cells in acquired aplastic anemia. By flow cytometry, patients selected for sequencing had shown an expansion of CD8+CD57+ cells. The template for TCR beta VDJ and CDR3 sequence profiling was genomic DNA. TCRdb re-analysed the reads in MiXCR, keeping a single row per CDR3 protein. The repertoire has more than 150,000 distinct CDR3 sequences, 48% of them found once; the top ten carry about 1.7%. The sample comprised sorted CD4+, CD8+, or CD8+CD57+ T cells (not recorded which) from PBMCs. The receptor source for this set is a human donor with aplastic anemia.

The chain is built from TRBV27 and TRBJ1-4; D is ambiguous. This CDR3 has 17 residues. V was pared by 2 bases and J by 8 bases, with 21 bases between. CDR1 and CDR2 (germline): MNHEY, SMNVEV (reference sequence). The DNA for the CDR3 is TGTGCCAGCAGTTTAAATCCCCACAGACCTAGTGGAGAAAAACTGTTTTTT. The encoded protein is CASSLNPHRPSGEKLFF.

In its sample, this clonotype was seen many times. This chain connects TRBV5-1 to TRBJ2-3, with D possibly matching TRBD1 (5 bases). The CDR3 sequence is 14 residues long. Germline V gives CDR1 SGHRS, CDR2 YFSETQ. Trimming shortened V by 3 bases and J by 4 bases, and 12 bases separated the two germline ends. The DNA of the CDR3 is TGCGCCAGCAGCTGGGGCGTAGGGGCAGATACGCAGTATTTT. The encoded protein is CASSWGVGADTQYF. The whole variable domain, remainder taken from reference TRBV5-1 and TRBJ2-3, is KAGVTQTPRYLIKTRGQQVTLSCSPISGHRSVSWYQQTPGQGLQFLFEYFSETQRNKGNFPGRFSGRQFSNSRSEMNVSTLELGDSALYLCASSWGVGADTQYFGPGTRLTVL.

About this clonotype: A read error may account for a junction end that differs from germline. The V and J genes are TRBV20-1 and TRBJ2-1; 10 positions match TRBD1. Germline CDR1 is DFQATT and CDR2 is SNEGSKA (reference sequence). There are 13 residues in the CDR3. The CDR3 coding sequence is TGCAGTGCGGACAGGGGGGCCTACAATGAGCAGCTCTTC. It yields the protein CSADRGAYNEQLF.

The gene calls are TRBV24-1 and TRBJ2-1; D unresolved. The ends were cut back, 3 bases at V and 7 bases at J, with 9 bases in the middle. CDR3 length: 13 residues. The V gene's germline CDR1 is KGHDR and CDR2 SFDVKD. DNA for the CDR3: TGTGCCACCAGTGATACGAACTCGAATGAGCAGTTCTTC. Translation: CATSDTNSNEQFF.

This clonotype was recorded many times. V gene TRBV4-1 combines with J gene TRBJ2-3; no clear D. Trimming stripped 1 base from V and 2 bases from J, with 13 bases between. Germline V gene sequence: CDR1 MGHRA, CDR2 YSYEKL. This CDR3 comprises 16 residues. The DNA for the CDR3 is TGCGCCAGCAGCCAAGGGGAAGGGTCGTACACAGATACGCAGTATTTT. Protein sequence: CASSQGEGSYTDTQYF.

As to this clonotype: The missing conserved phenylalanine or tryptophan at the end of this CDR3 makes a read error likely. The DNA is omitted, as the CDR3 cannot be located on it reliably, and the CDR3 follows TCRdb's listing. The CDR3 protein is CASRTGGE. The V and J genes are TRBV12-3 or TRBV12-4 and TRBJ2-6; TRBD1, the table's D call, was not compared with the DNA. A total of 8 residues make up the CDR3, ends included.

This clonotype was observed at least ten times. The CDR3, as DNA: TGTGCCAGCACCTCTCACTCATTAGCGGGACCTATGAAGTACGAGCAGTACTTC. Protein: CASTSHSLAGPMKYEQYF. The rearrangement uses TRBV6-1 and TRBJ2-7, with 8 bases that match TRBD2. This CDR3 is built from 18 residues. The germline V gene encodes CDR1 MNHNS and CDR2 SASEGT. J lost 4 bases, V lost 7 bases, and 21 bases had no gene match.

This clonotype was recorded at least ten times. This chain links TRBV7-8 with TRBJ1-5, with D tentatively TRBD1 (5 bases). Trimming cost V 5 bases and J 2 bases, with 22 bases left between them. This CDR3 spans 18 amino acids. Germline assignment: CDR1 SGHVS and CDR2 FQNEAQ. The CDR3 DNA is TGTGCCAGCAGCCCTGGACACCAGGTAGGGGTAGGCAATCAGCCCCAGCATTTT. Its translation is CASSPGHQVGVGNQPQHF.

This clonotype has a count of ten or more. The chain has TRBV6-1 and TRBJ2-3, with 12 positions matching TRBD2. Unmatched junction bases numbered 7, after V lost 7 bases and J lost 5 bases. The CDR3 spans 15 residues. Germline lookup yields CDR1 MNHNS and CDR2 SASEGT. The CDR3 is CASTSGGALRDTQYF. The CDR3 bases are TGTGCCAGCACTAGCGGGGGGGCGTTGCGAGATACGCAGTATTTT.

This clonotype was seen repeatedly, ten times or more. V is TRBV6-5 and J is TRBJ1-6; D is unclear. Trimming took off 2 bases at V and 7 bases at J, with 6 bases between the two ends. The CDR3 is 13 residues long. Germline V gene lookup returns CDR1 MNHEY and CDR2 SVGAGI. The CDR3, as DNA: TGTGCCAGCAGTTACGCTTCAAATTCACCCCTCCACTTT. Its translation: CASSYASNSPLHF.

This clonotype showed up many times. The V call is TRBV19, the J call TRBJ2-1; D is unresolved. The CDR3 has 14 amino acids. Trimming stripped 6 bases from V and 5 bases from J, with 14 bases between. The germline CDR1 and CDR2 sequences are LNHDA and SQIVND (reference sequence). CDR3 region: CASRPGLDNNEQFF. In DNA, the CDR3 is TGTGCCAGTAGACCGGGTCTGGATAACAATGAGCAGTTCTTC. The full variable domain, in which reference TRBV19 and TRBJ2-1 provide the parts outside the CDR3, is DGGITQSPKYLFRKEGQNVTLSCEQNLNHDAMYWYRQDPGQGLRLIYYSQIVNDFQKGDIAEGYSVSREKKESFPLTVTSAQKNPTAFYLCASRPGLDNNEQFFGPGTRLTVL.

This clonotype has just one count. A single base separates this from a much larger clone, so it may be a read error. This CDR3 is CASSRAGTSGVSGELFF. CDR3 sequence (DNA): TGTGCCAGCAGCCGGGCGGGGACTAGCGGGGTCTCCGGGGAGCTGTTTTTT. The chain carries TRBV4-2 and TRBJ2-2, with 13 bases identical to TRBD2. This CDR3 contains 17 residues. After removal of 4 bases from V and 6 bases from J, the junction contained 8 bases not matched to a gene. In germline, CDR1 is LGHNA, CDR2 YNFKEQ.

The V gene is TRBV25-1, the J gene TRBJ2-1; 8 nucleotides line up with TRBD2. The CDR3 spans 13 residues. Trimming took 9 bases from V and 8 from J; bases not matched to a gene: 9. Germline lookup yields CDR1 MGHDK and CDR2 SYGVNS. CDR3 region: CARTRVAGHEQFF. The CDR3 DNA reads as TGTGCCAGGACCCGGGTAGCGGGGCATGAGCAGTTCTTC.

This clonotype showed up just once. The junction departs from the called germline gene at one end, perhaps through a read error. The rearrangement uses TRBV10-3 and TRBJ2-2, with 8 bases identical to TRBD2. The CDR3 extends over 14 amino acids. Germline loops: CDR1 ENHRY, CDR2 SYGVKD. The CDR3 sequence is CAISFGGDTGELFF. CDR3 coding DNA: TGCGCCATCAGTTTCGGGGGGGACACCGGGGAGCTGTTTTTT.

The table lists this clonotype with a count of one. The CDR3 nucleotides are TGTGCCAGTAGTATAGACAGGGAATCACCCCTCCACTTT. Encoded protein: CASSIDRESPLHF. The rearrangement joins TRBV19 to TRBJ1-6, with a possible D match to TRBD1 (5 bases). The CDR3 length is 13 residues. Deletions cut 0 bases from V and 10 bases from J, with 7 bases between. Per the germline V gene, CDR1 is LNHDA and CDR2 is SQIVND (reference sequence).

The chain is built from TRBV25-1 and TRBJ1-6; 10 bases are a match to TRBD1. This CDR3 has 14 residues. From germline, CDR1 is MGHDK and CDR2 SYGVNS. The V and J ends lost 8 bases and 10 bases, in that order; junction bases with no gene match: 8. CDR3 residues: CASGETGGDSPLHF. CDR3 DNA sequence: TGTGCCAGCGGGGAGACAGGGGGCGACTCACCCCTCCACTTT.

This clonotype showed up just a few times. The V call is TRBV27, the J call TRBJ2-5; D might be TRBD1 or TRBD2, each matching 5 bases. CDR1 and CDR2 (germline): MNHEY, SMNVEV (reference sequence). With 0 bases removed from V and 3 bases from J, the gap between germline ends came to 8 bases. The CDR3 totals 14 residues. The CDR3 DNA follows: TGTGCCAGCAGTTTATCGAGGGGCAAAGAGACCCAGTACTTC. Its translation: CASSLSRGKETQYF.

This rearrangement joins TRBV9 to TRBJ1-5, with D uncertain. There are 13 residues in the CDR3. Between the trimmed V and J ends, which lost 3 bases and 3 bases, there was a span of 7 bases. The germline CDR1 and CDR2 sequences are SGDLS and YYNGEE. Written as DNA, the CDR3 is TGTGCCAGCAGCGCCCGGGCCAATCAGCCCCAGCATTTT. Translation gives CASSARANQPQHF.

The chain uses TRBV2 and TRBJ1-2; the D is unclear. Germline V gene sequence: CDR1 SNHLY, CDR2 FYNNEI. CDR3 size: 15 residues. V was clipped by 4 bases and J by 5 bases, with 17 bases between them. In DNA, the CDR3 is TGTGCCAGCAGTGCCATCTTAACGGGCGAATATGGCTACACCTTC. Translating gives CASSAILTGEYGYTF. The variable domain in full, completed from reference TRBV2 and TRBJ1-2, reads EPEVTQTPSHQVTQMGQEVILRCVPISNHLYFYWYRQILGQKVEFLVSFYNNEISEKSEIFDDQFSVERPDGSNFTLKIRSTKLEDSAMYFCASSAILTGEYGYTFGSGTRLTVV.

The gene calls are TRBV20-1 and TRBJ1-2, with D tentatively TRBD1 (5 bases). Germline V gene data show CDR1 as DFQATT and CDR2 as SNEGSKA (reference sequence). The CDR3 sequence is 11 residues long. Trimming pared 4 bases from V and 5 bases from J, leaving 8 bases between. DNA of the CDR3: TGCAGTGCTATGGGACCGTATGGCTACACCTTC. Its protein product is CSAMGPYGYTF.

The CDR3 is CATGYTYEQYF. The CDR3 DNA reads TGTGCCACGGGTTATACCTACGAGCAGTACTTC. The V and J genes are TRBV28 and TRBJ2-7; D gene ambiguous. The CDR3 spans 11 residues. V was pared by 10 bases and J by 2 bases, with 9 bases between. The germline V gene has CDR1 MDHEN and CDR2 SYDVKM.